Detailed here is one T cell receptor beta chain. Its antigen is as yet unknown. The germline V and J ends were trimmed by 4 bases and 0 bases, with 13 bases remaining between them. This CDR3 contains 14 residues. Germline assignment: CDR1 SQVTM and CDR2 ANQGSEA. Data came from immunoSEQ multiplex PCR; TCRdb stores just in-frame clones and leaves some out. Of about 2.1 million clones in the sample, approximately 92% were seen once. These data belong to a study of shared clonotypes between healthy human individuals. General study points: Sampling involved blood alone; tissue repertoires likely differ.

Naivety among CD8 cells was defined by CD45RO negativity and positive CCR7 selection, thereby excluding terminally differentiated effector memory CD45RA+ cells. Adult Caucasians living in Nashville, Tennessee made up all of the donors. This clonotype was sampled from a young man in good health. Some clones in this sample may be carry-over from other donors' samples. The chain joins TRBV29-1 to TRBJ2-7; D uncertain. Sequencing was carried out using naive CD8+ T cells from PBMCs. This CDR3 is CSVVGQADSYEQYF. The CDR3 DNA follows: TGCAGCGTTGTTGGCCAGGCCGACTCCTACGAGCAGTACTTC.